Below, 28 T cell receptor beta chains from the same sample are listed, as sequenced in a study of blood T cell repertoires in COVID-19. Profiling relied on immunoSEQ multiplex PCR, and the TCRdb table lists in-frame clones only, not all of them. Among fewer than 300,000 clones listed, roughly 80% were seen once. Source material: peripheral blood. Every receptor here comes from a woman in her forties or fifties who had recovered from COVID-19.

V gene TRBV24-1 combines with J gene TRBJ2-1, with D possibly matching TRBD1 (6 bases). The CDR3 sequence is 11 residues long. V lost 8 bases, J lost 6 bases, and 7 bases lay in between. CDR1 KGHDR and CDR2 SFDVKD come from the germline V gene. The CDR3 region has the DNA TGTGCCACCAAGGACAGCAATGAGCAGTTCTTC. The encoded protein is CATKDSNEQFF.

The CDR3 loop reads CASSNTGRGTDTQYF. The DNA for the CDR3 is TGTGCCAGCAGCAACACAGGGCGCGGCACAGATACGCAGTATTTT. This chain joins TRBV3-1 (or the pseudogene TRBV3-2) and TRBJ2-3, with TRBD1 as a possible D gene (6 bases). The CDR3 is made up of 15 amino acids. V was pared by 5 bases and J by 1 base, with 13 bases between. Per germline, CDR1 LGHDT and CDR2 YNNKEL (reference sequence).

This chain connects TRBV4-2 to TRBJ2-1, with 9 bases that match TRBD2. This CDR3 has 17 amino acids. The junction had 9 bases not matched to a gene; V was cut back by 2 bases and J by 4 bases. CDR1 is LGHNA, CDR2 YNFKEQ, per germline. The CDR3 protein is CASSQLASSGVYNEQFF. The CDR3 bases are TGTGCCAGCAGCCAACTGGCCTCTAGCGGGGTATACAATGAGCAGTTCTTC.

V gene TRBV30 combines with J gene TRBJ2-7; 8 bases agree with TRBD2. Germline CDR1 reads GTSNPN; CDR2 reads SVGIG (reference sequence). This CDR3 spans 15 amino acids. V gave up 1 base and J gave up 0 bases; unmatched junction bases: 5. CDR3 residues: CAWSETSGNSYEQYF. The CDR3, as DNA: TGTGCCTGGAGTGAAACTAGCGGAAACTCCTACGAGCAGTACTTC.

This clone was recorded only once. V gene TRBV5-6 combines with J gene TRBJ2-7, with 11 bases aligning to TRBD2. Looked up from germline, CDR1 is SGHDT and CDR2 is YYEEEE. The V gene end was trimmed by 4 bases and the J gene end by 8 bases; junction bases not matched to a gene: 8. CDR3 length equals 14 residues. CDR3 region: CASSEGLAVDKQYF. The CDR3 bases are TGTGCCAGCAGCGAGGGACTAGCGGTGGACAAGCAGTACTTC.

This clone appeared a single time. The genes are TRBV7-9 and TRBJ1-6; a possible D gene is TRBD1 (6 bases). CDR1 and CDR2 from the germline V gene are SEHNR and FQNEAQ (reference sequence). Trimming took off 5 bases at V and 6 bases at J, with 17 bases between the two ends. This CDR3 spans 16 amino acids. Here the CDR3 DNA reads TGTGCCAGCAGCCCCCAGGGCCAGGGGCTTAATTCACCCCTCCACTTT. Translating it yields CASSPQGQGLNSPLHF.

This chain joins TRBV29-1 and TRBJ2-7, with 7 bases matching TRBD2. Germline assignment: CDR1 SQVTM and CDR2 ANQGSEA. Trimming at V came to 7 bases and at J to 2 bases, leaving 11 bases not matched to a gene. The CDR3 sequence is 14 residues long. Here the CDR3 DNA reads TGCAGCGCTAGTGGGCTAGCGGATGCCTACGAGCAGTACTTC. Translated, it gives CSASGLADAYEQYF.

The J gene is TRBJ2-1, the V gene TRBV6-5; 13 positions match TRBD2. The CDR3 length is 14 residues. With 8 bases clipped from V and 7 bases from J, the junction kept 5 bases outside the gene matches. Looked up from germline, CDR1 is MNHEY and CDR2 is SVGAGI. CDR3 sequence reads: CASFTSGGANEQFF. DNA of the CDR3: TGTGCCAGCTTTACTAGCGGGGGGGCAAATGAGCAGTTCTTC.

In nucleotides, the CDR3 is TGCGCCAGCAGTCAACGGACAGGGGGTCCCAAAAACATTCAGTACTTC. Its translation is CASSQRTGGPKNIQYF. The genes are TRBV23-1 and TRBJ2-4, with 10 bases that match TRBD1. TRBV23-1 is an ORF; its function is uncertain. CDR3 size: 16 residues. V shed 2 bases, J shed 2 bases, and the junction held 3 bases outside the gene matches.

The gene calls are TRBV6-2 or TRBV6-3 and TRBJ1-1, with D uncertain. CDR1 is MNHEY, CDR2 SVGEGT, per germline. V was pared by 5 bases and J by 6 bases, with 16 bases between. The CDR3 runs to 14 residues. Here the CDR3 reads CASSAYSGLPEAFF. CDR3 DNA: TGTGCCAGCAGTGCCTACAGCGGGTTGCCTGAAGCTTTCTTT.

The CDR3 DNA reads TGTGCCAGCAGTTTGCTATCAGCGGGGGACTACGAGCAGTACTTC. It translates to CASSLLSAGDYEQYF. V is TRBV28 and J is TRBJ2-7, with 8 bases fitting TRBD2. The CDR3 is 15 residues long. From germline, CDR1 is MDHEN and CDR2 SYDVKM. Germline trimming cut 3 bases from V and 3 bases from J; bases unmatched to any gene: 7.

The rearrangement joins TRBV4-1 to TRBJ2-4; 7 bases line up with TRBD2. Germline V gives CDR1 MGHRA, CDR2 YSYEKL. V was clipped by 1 base and J by 0 bases; unmatched bases: 6. This CDR3 is built from 17 residues. CDR3 coding DNA: TGCGCCAGCAGCCAAGGGAGCGGGGCCCTAGCCAAAAACATTCAGTACTTC. Protein product: CASSQGSGALAKNIQYF.

The chain joins TRBV5-1 to TRBJ1-2; 7 bases match TRBD1. V shed 4 bases, J shed 8 bases, and the junction held 11 bases outside the gene matches. CDR3 length equals 14 residues. Germline-derived CDR1 and CDR2 are SGHRS and YFSETQ. The CDR3 DNA is TGCGCCAGCAGCCCTACCGGACAGGCGGGCGGCTACACCTTC. Translating gives CASSPTGQAGGYTF.

V and J are TRBV3-1 (or the pseudogene TRBV3-2) and TRBJ1-6; the D gene is possibly TRBD1 (5 bases). Per germline, CDR1 LGHDT and CDR2 YNNKEL (reference sequence). The CDR3 totals 18 residues. V lost 4 bases to trimming and J lost 0 bases, with 16 bases between them. The CDR3, as DNA: TGTGCCAGCAGCCCGGCAGGGCGTTCCAGCTCCTATAATTCACCCCTCCACTTT. Its protein is CASSPAGRSSSYNSPLHF.

The chain is built from TRBV28 and TRBJ2-5; tentative D call: TRBD2 (7 bases). CDR1 and CDR2 (germline): MDHEN, SYDVKM. V lost 3 bases and J 0 bases, leaving 11 bases between the germline ends. This CDR3 region has 15 residues. CDR3: CASSFSGGYQETQYF. The CDR3 nucleotides are TGTGCCAGCAGTTTCTCGGGGGGCTACCAAGAGACCCAGTACTTC.

V and J are TRBV4-3 and TRBJ2-7; 10 positions match TRBD1. The J segment lost 4 bases and the V segment lost 3 bases, leaving 12 bases of the junction unmatched. The CDR3 contains 17 residues. The germline CDR1 and CDR2 sequences are LGHNA and YSLEER. The CDR3 DNA follows: TGCGCCAGCAGCCAGGACGACCGGACAGGGGGTTTGTACGAGCAGTACTTC. This encodes CASSQDDRTGGLYEQYF.

This clone occurred many times. This rearrangement joins TRBV19 to TRBJ2-5; 16 bases map to TRBD2. Trimming removed 3 bases from V and 5 bases from J; junction bases left unmatched: 9. Germline V lookup: CDR1 LNHDA, CDR2 SQIVND (reference sequence). The CDR3 consists of 18 residues. The CDR3 sequence is CASSMGLAGGTVTETQYF. Written as DNA, the CDR3 is TGTGCCAGTAGTATGGGACTAGCGGGGGGGACCGTCACGGAGACCCAGTACTTC.

The rearrangement uses TRBV19 and TRBJ1-2; a weak D match, TRBD1 (5 bases). Germline V lookup: CDR1 LNHDA, CDR2 SQIVND (reference sequence). CDR3 length equals 14 residues. V dropped 3 bases and J dropped 3 bases, with 11 bases sitting between them. CDR3 coding DNA: TGTGCCAGTAGTATCCTCGACAGCTACTATGGCTACACCTTC. This encodes CASSILDSYYGYTF. Drawing the rest from reference TRBV19 and TRBJ1-2, the complete variable domain is DGGITQSPKYLFRKEGQNVTLSCEQNLNHDAMYWYRQDPGQGLRLIYYSQIVNDFQKGDIAEGYSVSREKKESFPLTVTSAQKNPTAFYLCASSILDSYYGYTFGSGTRLTVV.

The chain joins TRBV25-1 to TRBJ1-2; TRBD1 aligns across 8 bases. Germline V lookup: CDR1 MGHDK, CDR2 SYGVNS. The CDR3 consists of 15 residues. The ends lost 3 bases at V and 1 base at J; junction bases unmatched: 4. CDR3 bases: TGTGCCAGCAGTGACAGGGGGCGGAATAACTATGGCTACACCTTC. Translation: CASSDRGRNNYGYTF.

The chain uses TRBV4-3 and TRBJ2-7; 10 bases are shared with TRBD2. Germline CDR1 and CDR2: LGHNA and YSLEER. CDR3 size: 15 residues. V shed 3 bases, J shed 4 bases, and the junction held 6 bases outside the gene matches. The DNA of the CDR3 is TGCGCCAGCAGCCAGATCCTAGCGGGAGCTTACGAGCAGTACTTC. Translation: CASSQILAGAYEQYF.

The genes are TRBV7-3 and TRBJ2-2; no reliable D call. The germline V and J ends were trimmed by 2 bases and 1 base, with 5 bases remaining between them. Per germline, CDR1 SGHTA and CDR2 FQGTGA. CDR3 size: 14 residues. For the CDR3, the DNA is TGTGCCAGCAGCTTACGCGGGAACACCGGGGAGCTGTTTTTT. Translated, it gives CASSLRGNTGELFF.

V gene TRBV9 combines with J gene TRBJ1-1; weak D call: TRBD1 (5 bases). Looked up from germline, CDR1 is SGDLS and CDR2 is YYNGEE. V lost 6 bases, J lost 1 base, and 19 bases lay in between. The CDR3 totals 16 residues. The DNA of the CDR3 is TGTGCCAGCACTCCTACGGGGGGGGTATCGAACACTGAAGCTTTCTTT. This encodes CASTPTGGVSNTEAFF.

The chain carries TRBV14 and TRBJ2-3; D not resolved. Germline V CDR1 and CDR2: SGHDN, FVKESK. The CDR3 sequence is 14 residues long. Trimming removed 3 bases from V and 2 bases from J, with 9 bases in between. DNA of the CDR3: TGTGCCAGCAGCCAGATATCTATCACAGATACGCAGTATTTT. It specifies CASSQISITDTQYF.

The rearrangement joins TRBV28 to TRBJ1-5, with 8 bases that match TRBD1. This CDR3 region has 16 residues. Trimming took 8 bases from V and 0 from J; bases not matched to a gene: 9. Germline V gene sequence: CDR1 MDHEN, CDR2 SYDVKM. The CDR3 bases are TGTGCCAGCCTCCCCGGGACAGGTAATAGCAATCAGCCCCAGCATTTT. This encodes CASLPGTGNSNQPQHF.

CDR3 bases: TGTGCCAGCAGCGTAGAGCTAGCGGGAGCAGAGACCCAGTACTTC. This codes for CASSVELAGAETQYF. The chain employs TRBV9 and TRBJ2-5, with TRBD2 matching 10 bases. Trimming took 0 bases from V and 4 from J; bases not matched to a gene: 3. The CDR3 covers 15 residues. CDR1 and CDR2 (germline): SGDLS, YYNGEE.

This sequence joins TRBV6-2 or TRBV6-3 and TRBJ1-5; the D gene is possibly TRBD1 (6 bases). CDR3 length: 16 residues. V was shortened by 0 bases and J by 2 bases, with 11 bases between the two germline ends. The V gene's germline CDR1 is MNHEY and CDR2 SVGEGT. The CDR3 DNA reads TGTGCCAGCAGTTACTCGAACAGGGCCGGCAATCAGCCCCAGCATTTT. This gives the protein CASSYSNRAGNQPQHF.

The chain employs TRBV7-2 and TRBJ2-1; 8 nucleotides agree with TRBD2. The CDR3 covers 14 residues. Germline V gene data show CDR1 as SGHTA and CDR2 as FQGNSA. After removal of 1 base from V and 8 bases from J, the junction contained 4 bases not matched to a gene. CDR3 in DNA: TGTGCCAGCAGCTTAGGGCGGGGGGACTATGAGCAGTTCTTC. This codes for CASSLGRGDYEQFF.

V usage is TRBV7-3 and J usage is TRBJ2-1, with D possibly being TRBD2 (5 bases). CDR3 size: 12 residues. CDR1 SGHTA and CDR2 FQGTGA come from the germline V gene. V gave up 6 bases and J gave up 7 bases, with 10 bases separating them. This chain's CDR3 is CASSSRGNEQFF. The CDR3 nucleotides are TGTGCCAGCAGTTCCCGGGGAAATGAGCAGTTCTTC.